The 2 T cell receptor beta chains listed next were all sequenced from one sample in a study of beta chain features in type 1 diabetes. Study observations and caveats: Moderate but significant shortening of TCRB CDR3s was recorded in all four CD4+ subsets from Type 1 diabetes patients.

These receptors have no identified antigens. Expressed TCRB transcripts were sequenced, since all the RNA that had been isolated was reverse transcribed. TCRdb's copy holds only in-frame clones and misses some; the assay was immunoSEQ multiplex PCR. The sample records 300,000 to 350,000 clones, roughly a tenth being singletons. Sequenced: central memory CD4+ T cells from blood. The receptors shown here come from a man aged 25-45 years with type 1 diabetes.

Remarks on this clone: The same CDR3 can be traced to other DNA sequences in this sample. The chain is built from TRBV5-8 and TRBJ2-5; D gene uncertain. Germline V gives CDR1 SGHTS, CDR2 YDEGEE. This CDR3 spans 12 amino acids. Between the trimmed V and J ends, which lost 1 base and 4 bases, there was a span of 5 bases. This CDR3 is CASSLRAETQYF. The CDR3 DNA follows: TGTGCCAGCAGCTTGAGGGCAGAGACCCAGTACTTC. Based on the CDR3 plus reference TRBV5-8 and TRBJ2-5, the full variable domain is EAGVTQSPTHLIKTRGQQATLRCSPISGHTSVYWYQQALGLGLQFLLWYDEGEERNRGNFPPRFSGRQFPNYSSELNVNALELEDSALYLCASSLRAETQYFGPGTRLLVL.

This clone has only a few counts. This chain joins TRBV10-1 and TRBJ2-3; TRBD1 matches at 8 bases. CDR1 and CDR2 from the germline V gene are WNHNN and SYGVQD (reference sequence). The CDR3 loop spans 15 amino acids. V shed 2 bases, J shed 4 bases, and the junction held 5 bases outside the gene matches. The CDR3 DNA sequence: TGCGCCAGCAGTGAGCAGGGGGCTGTGTCAGATACGCAGTATTTT. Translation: CASSEQGAVSDTQYF.